This T cell receptor (beta chain) was observed in a study of CD8 T cells in ankylosing spondylitis. MiXCR, run by TCRdb on the 5' RACE reads, gives a single entry per CDR3 protein. Here the sample spans a few hundred thousand distinct CDR3 sequences, around 10% being singletons. The germline V gene encodes CDR1 SEHNR and CDR2 FQNEAQ (reference sequence). CDR3 size: 13 residues. With 3 bases clipped from V and 5 bases from J, the junction kept 4 bases outside the gene matches. The chain joins TRBV7-9 to TRBJ2-7; 7 bases are shared with TRBD2. The TCR comes from a male donor with ankylosing spondylitis or in good health (not recorded which). Sequenced input: blood, either unsorted or a sorted T cell fraction (not recorded which). CDR3 in amino acids: CASSFWEGNEQYF. The CDR3 coding sequence is TGTGCCAGCAGCTTCTGGGAGGGTAACGAGCAGTACTTC. Combining the CDR3 with reference TRBV7-9 and TRBJ2-7 gives the whole variable domain DTGVSQNPRHKITKRGQNVTFRCDPISEHNRLYWYRQTLGQGPEFLTYFQNEAQLEKSRLLSDRFSAERPKGSFSTLEIQRTEQGDSAMYLCASSFWEGNEQYFGPGTRLTVT.